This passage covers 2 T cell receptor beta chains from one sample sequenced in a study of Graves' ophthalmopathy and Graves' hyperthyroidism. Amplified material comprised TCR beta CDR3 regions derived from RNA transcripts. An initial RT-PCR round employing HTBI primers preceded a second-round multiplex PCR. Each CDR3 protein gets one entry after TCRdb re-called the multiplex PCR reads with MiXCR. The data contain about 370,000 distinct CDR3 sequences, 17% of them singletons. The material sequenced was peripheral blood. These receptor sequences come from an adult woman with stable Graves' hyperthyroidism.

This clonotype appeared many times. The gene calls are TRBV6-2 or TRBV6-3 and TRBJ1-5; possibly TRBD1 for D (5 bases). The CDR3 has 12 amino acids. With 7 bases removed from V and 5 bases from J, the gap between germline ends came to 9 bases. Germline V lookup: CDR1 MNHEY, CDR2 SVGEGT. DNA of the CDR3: TGTGCCAGCACCGAGGGGCATCAGCCCCAGCATTTT. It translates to CASTEGHQPQHF.

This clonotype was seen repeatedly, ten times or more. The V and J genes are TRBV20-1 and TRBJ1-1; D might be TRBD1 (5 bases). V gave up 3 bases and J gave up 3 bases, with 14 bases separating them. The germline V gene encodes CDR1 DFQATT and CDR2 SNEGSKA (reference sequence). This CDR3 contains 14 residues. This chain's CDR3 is CSASGGMGYTEAFF. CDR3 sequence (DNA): TGCAGTGCTAGTGGGGGGATGGGGTACACTGAAGCTTTCTTT.